These 12 T cell receptor beta chains came from one sample sequenced in a study of T-cell reconstitution after alpha-beta-depleted transplantation in children. Unique molecular identifiers were used to barcode this TCRbeta library. Using its own MiXCR run on the PCR reads, TCRdb lists one record per CDR3 protein. The sample lists approximately 230,000 distinct CDR3 sequences; roughly 25% were seen once. This specimen consisted of PBMCs, obtained before TCRalphabeta/CD19-depleted stem cell transplant. The receptors originated from a girl aged 2 to 10 with Fanconi anemia, due to receive a stem cell transplant.

V gene TRBV27 combines with J gene TRBJ2-3, with D possibly matching TRBD2 (7 bases). CDR3 length equals 16 residues. The germline CDR1 and CDR2 sequences are MNHEY and SMNVEV (reference sequence). Trimming stripped 4 bases from V and 5 bases from J, with 19 bases between. Written as DNA, the CDR3 is TGTGCCAGCAGTTCCCGGAGGGGGAGGGCTGGAGATACGCAGTATTTT. It codes for CASSSRRGRAGDTQYF.

Many counts were recorded for this clonotype. The V gene is TRBV5-1, the J gene TRBJ1-4; no reliable D call. Trimming shortened V by 0 bases and J by 2 bases, and 11 bases separated the two germline ends. This CDR3 contains 16 residues. CDR1 and CDR2 from the germline V gene are SGHRS and YFSETQ. The CDR3 region is CASSLDPGWTNEKLFF. The CDR3 DNA follows: TGCGCCAGCAGCTTGGATCCGGGTTGGACTAATGAAAAACTGTTTTTT.

There are many counts of this clonotype. V is TRBV20-1 and J is TRBJ1-1, with D unresolved. CDR1 is DFQATT, CDR2 SNEGSKA, per germline (reference sequence). Trimming stripped 8 bases from V and 1 base from J, with 14 bases between. CDR3 length: 13 amino acids. The CDR3: CSILRWANTEAFF. DNA of the CDR3: TGCAGTATACTCCGCTGGGCGAACACTGAAGCTTTCTTT.

This clonotype was seen at least ten times. The rearrangement uses TRBV7-3 and TRBJ2-1, with 9 nucleotides matching TRBD2. Germline assignment: CDR1 SGHTA and CDR2 FQGTGA. CDR3 length equals 14 residues. The V segment lost 5 bases and the J segment 8 bases; nucleotides outside the gene matches: 7. The CDR3, as DNA: TGTGCCAGCAGCGTTAGCGGGAGCATGGATGAGCAGTTCTTC. Amino acid sequence: CASSVSGSMDEQFF.

The sample holds one count of this clonotype. The rearrangement joins TRBV20-1 to TRBJ1-6; D ambiguous. Trimming removed 3 bases at V and 11 bases at J, with 8 bases between. The CDR3 is 11 residues long. The germline V gene has CDR1 DFQATT and CDR2 SNEGSKA (reference sequence). CDR3 in amino acids: CSASPGTPLHF. The CDR3 nucleotides read TGCAGTGCTAGCCCTGGGACACCCCTCCACTTT.

This clonotype was observed once. The CDR3 protein is CASSLTNPGTDTQYF. The CDR3, as DNA: TGTGCCAGCAGCTTGACTAACCCCGGCACAGATACGCAGTATTTT. The chain combines TRBV7-3 with TRBJ2-3; weak D call: TRBD2 (5 bases). The germline V gene encodes CDR1 SGHTA and CDR2 FQGTGA. V lost 3 bases and J 1 base, leaving 11 bases between the germline ends. There are 15 residues in the CDR3.

This clonotype was recorded at least ten times. V and J are TRBV3-1 and TRBJ2-5; D perhaps matches TRBD2 (5 bases). With 1 base removed from V and 5 bases from J, the gap between germline ends came to 8 bases. Germline V gene lookup returns CDR1 LGHDT and CDR2 YNNKEL (reference sequence). The CDR3 spans 13 residues. CDR3 residues: CASSQVGGETQYF. CDR3 DNA sequence: TGTGCCAGCAGCCAAGTGGGCGGGGAGACCCAGTACTTC.

The chain employs TRBV13 and TRBJ2-7; TRBD2 matches 10 bases. Germline V CDR1 and CDR2: PRHDT, FYEKMQ (reference sequence). Trimming removed 1 base from V and 5 bases from J; junction bases left unmatched: 5. The length of the CDR3 is 15 residues. The CDR3 coding sequence is TGTGCCAGCAGCTTAGCGGCTAGCGGGGGTAACGAGCAGTACTTC. Translation: CASSLAASGGNEQYF.

This clonotype showed up many times. The chain joins TRBV7-3 to TRBJ2-1; 8 bases align to TRBD1. Germline assignment: CDR1 SGHTA and CDR2 FQGTGA. The trim removed 3 bases at V and 2 bases at J, leaving 0 bases unmatched. The CDR3 is 14 residues long. This CDR3 is CASSLTGAYNEQFF. CDR3 in DNA: TGTGCCAGCAGCTTGACAGGGGCCTACAATGAGCAGTTCTTC.

In nucleotides, the CDR3 is TGTGCCAGCAGCCCAAGAGTCCCGGGTTCCTACAATGAGCAGTTCTTC. Translation gives CASSPRVPGSYNEQFF. The gene calls are TRBV7-8 and TRBJ2-1, with no clear D. This CDR3 contains 16 residues. Germline values: CDR1 SGHVS, CDR2 FQNEAQ. V was cut by 5 bases and J by 1 base, with 15 bases left in between.

The gene calls are TRBV20-1 and TRBJ2-3, with 8 bases aligning to TRBD2. This CDR3 region has 13 residues. In germline, CDR1 is DFQATT, CDR2 SNEGSKA (reference sequence). V gave up 6 bases and J gave up 8 bases; unmatched junction bases: 10. CDR3 DNA sequence: TGCAGTGCACCAAAGCGGGAGATGGGTACGCAGTATTTT. Its protein is CSAPKREMGTQYF.

This clonotype was counted many times. This chain connects TRBV29-1 to TRBJ1-2; tentative D call: TRBD1 (5 bases). In germline, CDR1 is SQVTM, CDR2 ANQGSEA. With 3 bases removed from V and 0 bases from J, the gap between germline ends came to 5 bases. This CDR3 comprises 12 residues. CDR3 loop: CSVDRANYGYTF. CDR3 DNA sequence: TGCAGCGTTGACAGGGCTAACTATGGCTACACCTTC.